This T cell receptor beta chain was captured in a study of vaccination and CD4 T cells after COVID-19. Sequenced with the Oncomine TCR Beta short-read assay was DNA taken from cultured CD4+ T cells. Via MiXCR, TCRdb re-called the PCR reads, giving one row per CDR3 protein. The profile shows roughly 25,000 distinct CDR3 sequences, roughly two thirds of them singletons. This CDR3 is 15 amino acids long. V was cut by 2 bases and J by 0 bases, with 10 bases left in between. Germline CDR1 is MNHEY and CDR2 is SMNVEV (reference sequence). The treatment was: roughly 10-day PBMC culture with coronavirus spike peptide pools or control peptides (ViraFEST assay). This clonotype was recorded once. The antigen remains unidentified.

This specimen was CD4+ T cells from blood, cultured in vitro, taken after SARS-CoV-2 vaccination. The sequence derives from a human donor who received a COVID-19 vaccine. J is TRBJ1-2 and V is TRBV27; no firm D call. The CDR3 here is CASSLRWPANYGYTF. DNA of the CDR3: TGTGCCAGCAGTTTACGGTGGCCGGCTAACTATGGCTACACCTTC.